Following are 22 T cell receptor beta chains from one sample sequenced in a study of T cells in Graves' hyperthyroidism and ophthalmopathy (dated by TCRdb to the late 2010s). The library came from multiplex PCR. The run used an Illumina HiSeq 2000. The TCR beta CDR3 regions were amplified from RNA transcripts. For the first round of RT-PCR on the TCR CDR3, the HTBI primer set was used together with the Qiagen OneStep RT-PCR kit. TCRdb took the public reads, trimmed them with fastp at Q25, ran MiXCR for clone calling and kept in-frame beta chains. Rows are unified per CDR3 protein, each entry keeping the most common DNA and genes. The sample table lists about 260,000 distinct CDR3 sequences, 25% of them with a count of one. The ten largest clones add up to about 25% of the sample. The sample comprised blood. The receptors were sampled from a man aged 35 to 55 with Graves' hyperthyroidism that later progressed to Graves' ophthalmopathy.

The table lists this clonotype with many counts. This rearrangement joins TRBV29-1 to TRBJ2-7; 8 nucleotides line up with TRBD2. Germline CDR1 and CDR2: SQVTM and ANQGSEA. J lost 2 bases, V lost 0 bases, and 9 bases had no gene match. This CDR3 is built from 16 residues. The DNA of the CDR3 is TGCAGCGTTGAAGATCGCATGGCGGGAGGTCCCTACGAGCAGTACTTC. This sequence encodes CSVEDRMAGGPYEQYF.

V is TRBV12-5 and J is TRBJ1-2; D gene ambiguous. Trimming took off 6 bases at V and 6 bases at J, with 14 bases between the two ends. Germline V gene data show CDR1 as LGHNT and CDR2 as FRNRAP. The CDR3 covers 13 residues. In nucleotides, the CDR3 is TGTGCTAGTGGCGACACCTTGGAAAATGGCTACACCTTC. This gives the protein CASGDTLENGYTF.

V usage is TRBV7-2 and J usage is TRBJ2-5; D call uncertain. Germline V gene data show CDR1 as SGHTA and CDR2 as FQGNSA. The V end was cut by 4 bases, the J end by 5 bases, with 17 bases between. The CDR3 runs 15 residues. The CDR3 spells CASSSLTLVGETQYF. For the CDR3, the DNA is TGTGCCAGCAGCTCATTGACCCTAGTTGGGGAGACCCAGTACTTC. The entire variable domain, with the rest obtained from reference TRBV7-2 and TRBJ2-5, is as follows: GAGVSQSPSNKVTEKGKDVELRCDPISGHTALYWYRQSLGQGLEFLIYFQGNSAPDKSGLPSDRFSAERTGGSVSTLTIQRTQQEDSAVYLCASSSLTLVGETQYFGPGTRLLVL.

This clonotype was counted at least ten times. The chain has TRBV28 and TRBJ1-2; 7 bases line up with TRBD1. With 7 bases clipped from V and 5 bases from J, the junction kept 19 bases outside the gene matches. The length of the CDR3 is 17 residues. In germline, CDR1 is MDHEN, CDR2 SYDVKM. CDR3 loop: CASIKGALEGYPYGYTF. CDR3 nucleotide sequence: TGTGCCAGCATTAAGGGGGCGCTTGAGGGCTATCCGTATGGCTACACCTTC.

This clonotype was seen ten or more times. V usage is TRBV30 and J usage is TRBJ2-2; TRBD2 matches at 9 bases. Germline CDR1 is GTSNPN and CDR2 is SVGIG (reference sequence). The CDR3 is 14 amino acids. Trimming at V came to 3 bases and at J to 2 bases, leaving 1 base not matched to a gene. The CDR3, as DNA: TGTGCCTGGAGGACTAGCGGAAACACCGGGGAGCTGTTTTTT. Protein product: CAWRTSGNTGELFF.

Many counts were recorded for this clonotype. The chain employs TRBV28 and TRBJ1-5; tentatively, D is TRBD1 (6 bases). There are 15 residues in the CDR3. Germline CDR1 and CDR2: MDHEN and SYDVKM. Trimming shortened V by 3 bases and J by 6 bases, and 15 bases separated the two germline ends. The CDR3 reads CASSFRGAGAQPQHF. The CDR3 DNA is TGTGCCAGCAGTTTTCGGGGGGCGGGTGCTCAGCCCCAGCATTTT.

The gene calls are TRBV6-5 and TRBJ1-1; D is unclear. CDR3 length: 13 residues. Trimming took off 8 bases at V and 3 bases at J, with 13 bases between the two ends. Germline CDR1 reads MNHEY; CDR2 reads SVGAGI. The CDR3 is CASHLLFYTEAFF. CDR3 bases: TGTGCCAGCCACTTACTATTTTACACTGAAGCTTTCTTT.

The table lists this clonotype with many counts. The gene calls are TRBV6-5 and TRBJ1-2; no clear D. Germline V lookup: CDR1 MNHEY, CDR2 SVGAGI. V lost 9 bases, J lost 8 bases, and 13 bases lay in between. This CDR3 contains 11 residues. The CDR3 bases are TGTGCCAGGCCGGGGTGTTGCGGCTACACCTTC. Protein: CARPGCCGYTF.

The chain carries TRBV6-5 and TRBJ2-7; 12 bases are a match to TRBD1. V lost 3 bases, J lost 6 bases, and 6 bases stayed unmatched. The CDR3 spans 15 residues. The germline V gene encodes CDR1 MNHEY and CDR2 SVGAGI. The CDR3 nucleotides are TGTGCCAGCAGTTATGGCGGGACAGGGGGCGGCGAGCAGTACTTC. Its protein product is CASSYGGTGGGEQYF.

This clonotype was observed many times. V and J are TRBV6-5 and TRBJ1-1; 8 bases line up with TRBD1. The germline V gene has CDR1 MNHEY and CDR2 SVGAGI. V shed 7 bases and J 1 base; nucleotides not matched to a gene: 11. There are 16 residues in the CDR3. CDR3 residues: CASIRQGSFGNTEAFF. The DNA for the CDR3 is TGTGCCAGCATTAGACAGGGGTCATTCGGGAACACTGAAGCTTTCTTT.

This chain links TRBV6-2 or TRBV6-3 with TRBJ2-6; 7 bases line up with TRBD1. Germline trimming cut 2 bases from V and 4 bases from J; bases unmatched to any gene: 14. This CDR3 is built from 19 residues. The germline CDR1 and CDR2 sequences are MNHEY and SVGEGT. CDR3 in amino acids: CASSYNLGGALSGANVLTF. The CDR3 coding sequence is TGTGCCAGCAGTTACAACTTAGGGGGCGCGTTATCCGGGGCCAACGTCCTGACTTTC.

This clonotype was seen many times. The V call is TRBV12-3 or TRBV12-4, the J call TRBJ1-5; D gene uncertain. The V end lost 1 base, the J end lost 3 bases, and 7 bases lay between the germline ends. The CDR3 length is 14 residues. The DNA of the CDR3 is TGTGCCAGCAGTTTAGGGGGTTACAATCAGCCCCAGCATTTT. This sequence encodes CASSLGGYNQPQHF.

This clonotype occurred a few times. The V and J genes are TRBV6-1 and TRBJ1-2; 8 nucleotides line up with TRBD1. This CDR3 region has 14 residues. V shed 0 bases, J shed 3 bases, and the junction held 0 bases outside the gene matches. Germline values: CDR1 MNHNS, CDR2 SASEGT. The chain's CDR3 is CASSEATGDYGYTF. CDR3 DNA sequence: TGTGCCAGCAGTGAAGCGACAGGGGACTATGGCTACACCTTC.

The chain carries TRBV6-1 and TRBJ2-2; 9 nucleotides line up with TRBD2. CDR1 and CDR2 (germline): MNHNS, SASEGT. The V gene end was trimmed by 6 bases and the J gene end by 6 bases; junction bases not matched to a gene: 11. The CDR3 consists of 16 residues. In nucleotides, the CDR3 is TGTGCCAGCAGGGAGGTGGGTCTAGCGGGATCCGGGGAGCTGTTTTTT. This translates into CASREVGLAGSGELFF.

This clonotype was counted at least ten times. V gene TRBV28 combines with J gene TRBJ2-5, with a weak D call TRBD1 (6 bases). V was cut by 1 base and J by 5 bases, with 8 bases left in between. The germline CDR1 and CDR2 sequences are MDHEN and SYDVKM. The CDR3 length is 13 residues. CDR3 bases: TGTGCCAGCAGTTTATTGGGGGCTGAGACCCAGTACTTC. Protein: CASSLLGAETQYF.

The chain employs TRBV28 and TRBJ2-7, with D possibly TRBD2 on 7 matching bases. Germline CDR1 and CDR2: MDHEN and SYDVKM. The CDR3 is 16 amino acids. Trimming shortened V by 5 bases and J by 3 bases, and 20 bases separated the two germline ends. Written as DNA, the CDR3 is TGTGCCAGCAGTGCGCCGGGGGGCGGGAGCGGCTACGAGCAGTACTTC. Translating gives CASSAPGGGSGYEQYF.

At least ten counts were recorded for this clonotype. This chain joins TRBV4-1 and TRBJ1-1, with D perhaps matching TRBD1 (5 bases). Germline V CDR1 and CDR2: MGHRA, YSYEKL. CDR3 length: 17 amino acids. V was cut by 2 bases and J by 1 base, with 17 bases left in between. CDR3 loop: CASSQPRGRVPNTEAFF. The CDR3 DNA is TGCGCCAGCAGCCAACCGAGGGGCAGGGTTCCGAACACTGAAGCTTTCTTT.

This clonotype was observed many times. The rearrangement uses TRBV12-3 or TRBV12-4 and TRBJ2-7; 10 positions match TRBD1. Trimming removed 6 bases from V and 3 bases from J; junction bases left unmatched: 11. CDR3 size: 16 residues. The CDR3 sequence is CASSPLRTGGYYEQYF. The CDR3 DNA follows: TGTGCCAGCAGCCCATTACGGACAGGGGGTTACTACGAGCAGTACTTC.

This clonotype was recorded at least ten times. This chain connects TRBV19 to TRBJ2-5, with D possibly being TRBD2 (5 bases). Trimming took off 0 bases at V and 3 bases at J, with 8 bases between the two ends. CDR1 is LNHDA, CDR2 SQIVND, per germline (reference sequence). This CDR3 contains 14 residues. In DNA, the CDR3 is TGTGCCAGTAGTATAGATAGCGTAAAAGAGACCCAGTACTTC. Translating gives CASSIDSVKETQYF.

The rearrangement links TRBV20-1 to TRBJ1-1; tentatively, D is TRBD1 (5 bases). CDR1 is DFQATT, CDR2 SNEGSKA, per germline (reference sequence). The CDR3 runs to 15 residues. Trimming stripped 0 bases from V and 4 bases from J, with 15 bases between. The CDR3 loop reads CSARDGGVGGTEAFF. The CDR3 nucleotides are TGCAGTGCTAGAGATGGGGGGGTGGGTGGCACTGAAGCTTTCTTT.

The chain joins TRBV3-1 to TRBJ2-5; possible D gene TRBD2, 6 bases. Trimming pared 2 bases from V and 3 bases from J, leaving 13 bases between. CDR3 size: 15 residues. Germline loops: CDR1 LGHDT, CDR2 YNNKEL (reference sequence). Written as DNA, the CDR3 is TGTGCCAGCAGCCAAAATTCGGGAGCGGAAGAGACCCAGTACTTC. Translation gives CASSQNSGAEETQYF.

Turning to this clonotype: Here the CDR3 omits its conserved ending phenylalanine or tryptophan, so a read error is the likely source. The limits of the CDR3 on the DNA are not certain, so only TCRdb's listed CDR3 is given. The V call is TRBV6-5, the J call TRBJ2-7; the table calls TRBD2, which could not be checked here. The CDR3 is 10 amino acids in total, end residues counted. Germline V gene sequence: CDR1 MNHEY, CDR2 SVGAGI. The CDR3 here is CASSYSSSAG.